This TCR beta chain was identified during a study of blood T cells in healthy people across ages. Notes on the study in general: Roughly linear age-related decline in beta diversity appeared, significant by age approximately 43. Unsorted PBMC material precluded a definitive naive versus antigen-experienced comparison. More naive CD4+ cells and higher diversity marked long-lived donors relative to aged donors.

Together with a sample-barcoded 5' primer, a J-beta primer mix was included in a second PCR lasting about 7 to 11 cycles. TCRdb reprocessed the 5' RACE reads via MiXCR and lists one record per CDR3 protein. The sample holds hundreds of thousands of distinct CDR3 sequences, 40% to 65% seen once. A note on this clonotype: Its antigen is unknown. A read error is possible here, since a much larger clone lies one base away.

Trimming took off 3 bases at V and 4 bases at J, with 9 bases between the two ends. Germline lookup yields CDR1 SGHRS and CDR2 YFSETQ. The CDR3 covers 13 residues. Total RNA was extracted at no less than 6 micrograms per sample. The sequencing input was blood. The clonotype comes from a woman of 80 years or more in good health. The V and J genes are TRBV5-1 and TRBJ2-3; D unclear. The CDR3 region has the DNA TGCGCCAGCAGCTCGATGGGCGCAGATACGCAGTATTTT. Amino acids: CASSSMGADTQYF.